This paragraph covers one TCR beta chain sequence. As yet, its antigen is unknown. The data were taken from a study of T cell responses to AZD1222 COVID-19 vaccine. Study-wide background: Researchers grouped second doses given at about 4 or about 12 weeks into one pool. Findings and limits, study-wide: Spike-specific TCR breadth and depth were elevated following two AZD1222 doses.

CDR1 SGHVS and CDR2 FNYEAQ come from the germline V gene. Trimming pared 5 bases from V and 1 base from J, leaving 21 bases between. This CDR3 comprises 19 residues. TCRdb's copy holds only in-frame clones and misses some; the assay was immunoSEQ multiplex PCR. This sample has about 140,000 clones, with about 91% found just once. The chain has TRBV7-6 and TRBJ2-6; weak D call: TRBD2 (5 bases). The receptor comes from an adult in good health. Material: peripheral blood, obtained on day 0 of AZD1222 vaccination. The CDR3 protein is CASSHPRTEARSGANVLTF. As DNA, the CDR3 is TGTGCCAGCAGCCACCCCAGGACGGAGGCTAGATCTGGGGCCAACGTCCTGACTTTC.